This TCR beta chain was profiled in a study of blood T cell repertoires in COVID-19. At the level of the study: Nucleic acid was either cDNA or gDNA, and it came from T cells, B-cell-depleted T cells, or PBMCs.

The CDR3 has 14 residues. Deletions cut 0 bases from V and 5 bases from J, with 9 bases between. Germline CDR1 and CDR2: SGDLS and YYNGEE. This clone was seen more than once but under ten times. Here immunoSEQ multiplex PCR was the method, and the copy in TCRdb shows in-frame clones only, minus some. The sample contains hundreds of thousands of clones, around nine tenths of which appear only once. The chain combines TRBV9 with TRBJ1-5; D unclear. This sequence originates from a woman aged 18-29 years who had recovered from COVID-19. Sequenced: peripheral blood. The CDR3 sequence: CASSVEPRDQPQHF. The CDR3 region has the DNA TGTGCCAGCAGCGTAGAGCCCCGTGATCAGCCCCAGCATTTT. Variable domain in full (rest from reference TRBV9 and TRBJ1-5): DSGVTQTPKHLITATGQRVTLRCSPRSGDLSVYWYQQSLDQGLQFLIQYYNGEERAKGNILERFSAQQFPDLHSELNLSSLELGDSALYFCASSVEPRDQPQHFGDGTRLSIL.